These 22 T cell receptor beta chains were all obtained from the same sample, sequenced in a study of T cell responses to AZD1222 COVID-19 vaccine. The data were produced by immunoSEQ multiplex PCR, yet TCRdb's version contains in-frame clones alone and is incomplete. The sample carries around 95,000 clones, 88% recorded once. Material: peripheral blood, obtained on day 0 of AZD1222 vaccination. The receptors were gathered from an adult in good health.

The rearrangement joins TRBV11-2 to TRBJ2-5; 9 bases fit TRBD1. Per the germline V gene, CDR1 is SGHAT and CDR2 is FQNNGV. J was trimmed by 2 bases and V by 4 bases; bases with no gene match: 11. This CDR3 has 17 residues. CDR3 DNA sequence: TGTGCCAGCAGCTCGATATCCGGGACAGGGCTGCAAGAGACCCAGTACTTC. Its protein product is CASSSISGTGLQETQYF.

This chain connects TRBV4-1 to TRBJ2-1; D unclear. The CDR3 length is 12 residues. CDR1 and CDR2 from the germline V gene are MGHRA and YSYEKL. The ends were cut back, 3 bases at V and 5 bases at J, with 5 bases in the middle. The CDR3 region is CASSQFDNEQFF. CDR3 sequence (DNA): TGCGCCAGCAGCCAGTTTGACAATGAGCAGTTCTTC.

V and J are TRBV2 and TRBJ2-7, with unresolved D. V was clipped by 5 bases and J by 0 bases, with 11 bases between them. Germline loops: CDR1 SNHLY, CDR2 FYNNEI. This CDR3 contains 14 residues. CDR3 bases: TGTGCCAGCAGTTACGACCGTAGCTCCTACGAGCAGTACTTC. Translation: CASSYDRSSYEQYF.

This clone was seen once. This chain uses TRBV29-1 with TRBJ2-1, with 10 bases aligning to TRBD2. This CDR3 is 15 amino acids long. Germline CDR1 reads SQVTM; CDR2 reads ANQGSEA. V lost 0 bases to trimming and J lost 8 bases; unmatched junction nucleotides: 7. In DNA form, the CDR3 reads TGCAGCGTTGAAGATTGGCCTAGCGGGAGTGATGAGCAGTTCTTC. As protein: CSVEDWPSGSDEQFF.

CDR3 sequence reads: CASSEYGLAGWETQYF. The CDR3 region has the DNA TGTGCCAGCAGTGAATACGGGCTAGCGGGATGGGAGACCCAGTACTTC. The V gene is TRBV6-1, the J gene TRBJ2-5, with TRBD2 matching 9 bases. The CDR3 extends over 16 amino acids. Germline-derived CDR1 and CDR2 are MNHNS and SASEGT. V shed 2 bases, J shed 5 bases, and the junction held 9 bases outside the gene matches.

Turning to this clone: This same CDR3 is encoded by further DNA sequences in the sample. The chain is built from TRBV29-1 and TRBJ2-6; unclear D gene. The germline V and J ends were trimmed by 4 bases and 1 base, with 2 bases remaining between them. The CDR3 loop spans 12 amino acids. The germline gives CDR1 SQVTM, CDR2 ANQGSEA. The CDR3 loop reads CSVVSGANVLTF. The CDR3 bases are TGCAGCGTTGTTTCTGGGGCCAACGTCCTGACTTTC.

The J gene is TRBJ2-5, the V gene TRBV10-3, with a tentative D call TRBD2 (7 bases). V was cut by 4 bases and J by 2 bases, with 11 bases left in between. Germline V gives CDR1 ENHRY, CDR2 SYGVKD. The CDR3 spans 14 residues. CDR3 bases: TGTGCCATCAGTGGGGGGGGCGGTCAAGAGACCCAGTACTTC. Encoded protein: CAISGGGGQETQYF.

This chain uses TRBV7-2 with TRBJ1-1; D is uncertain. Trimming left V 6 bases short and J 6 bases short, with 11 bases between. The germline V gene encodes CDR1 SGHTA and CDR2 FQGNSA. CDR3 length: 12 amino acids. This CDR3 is CASSPLLAEAFF. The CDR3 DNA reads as TGTGCCAGCAGTCCACTTCTCGCTGAAGCTTTCTTT. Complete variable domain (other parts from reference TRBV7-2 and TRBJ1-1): GAGVSQSPSNKVTEKGKDVELRCDPISGHTALYWYRQSLGQGLEFLIYFQGNSAPDKSGLPSDRFSAERTGGSVSTLTIQRTQQEDSAVYLCASSPLLAEAFFGQGTRLTVV.

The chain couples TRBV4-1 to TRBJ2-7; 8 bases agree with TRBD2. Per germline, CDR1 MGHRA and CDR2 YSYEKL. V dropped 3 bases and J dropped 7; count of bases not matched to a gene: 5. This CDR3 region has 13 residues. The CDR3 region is CASSHPGGDEQYF. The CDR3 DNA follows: TGCGCCAGCAGCCACCCGGGAGGGGATGAGCAGTACTTC.

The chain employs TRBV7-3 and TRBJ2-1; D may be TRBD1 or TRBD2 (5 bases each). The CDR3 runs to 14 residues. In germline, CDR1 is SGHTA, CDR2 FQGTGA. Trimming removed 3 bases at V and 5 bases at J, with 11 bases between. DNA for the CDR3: TGTGCCAGCAGCTTGGGGACCAGCCACAATGAGCAGTTCTTC. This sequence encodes CASSLGTSHNEQFF. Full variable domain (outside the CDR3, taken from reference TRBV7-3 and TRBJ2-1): GAGVSQTPSNKVTEKGKYVELRCDPISGHTALYWYRQSLGQGPEFLIYFQGTGAADDSGLPNDRFFAVRPEGSVSTLKIQRTERGDSAVYLCASSLGTSHNEQFFGPGTRLTVL.

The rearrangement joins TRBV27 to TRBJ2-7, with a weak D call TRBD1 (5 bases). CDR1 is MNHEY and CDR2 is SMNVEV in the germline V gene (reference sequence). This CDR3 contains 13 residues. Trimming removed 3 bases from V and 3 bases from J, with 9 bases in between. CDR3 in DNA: TGTGCCAGCAGTTTCGGCCAGGGCTACGAGCAGTACTTC. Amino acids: CASSFGQGYEQYF.

The CDR3 DNA is TGTGCCAGCAGCCCTCAGACTAGCGGGAGGTCCTACGAGCAGTACTTC. Translation gives CASSPQTSGRSYEQYF. J is TRBJ2-7 and V is TRBV5-4; 13 bases fit TRBD2. Germline lookup yields CDR1 SGHNT and CDR2 YYREEE (reference sequence). The CDR3 covers 16 residues. V trimming: 4 bases; J trimming: 1 base; junction bases outside the gene matches: 5.

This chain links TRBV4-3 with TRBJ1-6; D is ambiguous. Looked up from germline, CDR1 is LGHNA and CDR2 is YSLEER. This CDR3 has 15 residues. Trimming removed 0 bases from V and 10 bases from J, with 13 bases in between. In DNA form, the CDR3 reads TGCGCCAGCAGCCAAGATGTGGCTGCCGCCTCACCCCTCCACTTT. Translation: CASSQDVAAASPLHF.

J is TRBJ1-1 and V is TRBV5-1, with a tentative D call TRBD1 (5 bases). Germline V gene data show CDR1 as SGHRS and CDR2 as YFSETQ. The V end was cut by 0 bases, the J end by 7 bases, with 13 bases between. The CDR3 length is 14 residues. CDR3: CASSLGQNKNEAFF. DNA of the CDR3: TGCGCCAGCAGCTTGGGACAGAACAAAAATGAAGCTTTCTTT.

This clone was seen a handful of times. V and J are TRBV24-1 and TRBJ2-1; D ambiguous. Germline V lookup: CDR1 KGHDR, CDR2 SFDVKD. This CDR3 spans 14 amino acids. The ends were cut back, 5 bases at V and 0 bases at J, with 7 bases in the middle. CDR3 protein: CATSASSSYNEQFF. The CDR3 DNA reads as TGTGCCACCAGTGCCTCTAGCTCCTACAATGAGCAGTTCTTC.

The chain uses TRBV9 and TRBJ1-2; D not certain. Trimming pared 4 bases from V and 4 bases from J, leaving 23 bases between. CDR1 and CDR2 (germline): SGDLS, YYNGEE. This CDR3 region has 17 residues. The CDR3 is CASSNDRPFFPFYGYTF. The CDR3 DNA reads TGTGCCAGCAGCAATGACCGACCGTTCTTTCCTTTCTATGGCTACACCTTC.

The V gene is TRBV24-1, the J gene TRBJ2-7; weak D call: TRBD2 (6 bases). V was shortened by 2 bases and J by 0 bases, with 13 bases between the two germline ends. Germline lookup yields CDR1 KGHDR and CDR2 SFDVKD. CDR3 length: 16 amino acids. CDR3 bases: TGTGCCACCAGTGATTGGGACTTTCAAAGCTCCTACGAGCAGTACTTC. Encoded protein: CATSDWDFQSSYEQYF.

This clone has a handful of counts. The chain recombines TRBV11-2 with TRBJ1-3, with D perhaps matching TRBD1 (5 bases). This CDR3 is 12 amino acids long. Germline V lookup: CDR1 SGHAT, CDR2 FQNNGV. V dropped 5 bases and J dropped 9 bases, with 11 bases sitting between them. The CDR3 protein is CASSPRGFTIYF. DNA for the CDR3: TGTGCCAGCAGCCCTCGGGGCTTCACCATATATTTT.

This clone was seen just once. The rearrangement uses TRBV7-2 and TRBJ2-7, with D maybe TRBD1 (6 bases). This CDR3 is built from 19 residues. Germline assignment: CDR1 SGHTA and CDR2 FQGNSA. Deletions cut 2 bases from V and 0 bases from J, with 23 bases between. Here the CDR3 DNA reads TGTGCCAGCAGCTTATTTGGAACCGGGACACTTTCCCACTCCTACGAGCAGTACTTC. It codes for CASSLFGTGTLSHSYEQYF.

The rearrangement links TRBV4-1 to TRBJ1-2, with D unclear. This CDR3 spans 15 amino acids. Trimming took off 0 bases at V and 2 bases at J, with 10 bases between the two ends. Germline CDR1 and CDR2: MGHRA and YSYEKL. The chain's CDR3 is CASSQEPPWNYGYTF. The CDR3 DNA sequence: TGCGCCAGCAGCCAAGAGCCCCCATGGAACTATGGCTACACCTTC.

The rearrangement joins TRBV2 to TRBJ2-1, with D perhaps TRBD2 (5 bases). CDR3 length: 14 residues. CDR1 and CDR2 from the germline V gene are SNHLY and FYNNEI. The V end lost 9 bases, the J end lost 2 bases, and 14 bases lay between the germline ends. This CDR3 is CASTDPGTYNEQFF. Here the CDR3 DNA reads TGTGCCAGTACTGACCCGGGAACCTACAATGAGCAGTTCTTC. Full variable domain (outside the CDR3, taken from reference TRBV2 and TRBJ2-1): EPEVTQTPSHQVTQMGQEVILRCVPISNHLYFYWYRQILGQKVEFLVSFYNNEISEKSEIFDDQFSVERPDGSNFTLKIRSTKLEDSAMYFCASTDPGTYNEQFFGPGTRLTVL.

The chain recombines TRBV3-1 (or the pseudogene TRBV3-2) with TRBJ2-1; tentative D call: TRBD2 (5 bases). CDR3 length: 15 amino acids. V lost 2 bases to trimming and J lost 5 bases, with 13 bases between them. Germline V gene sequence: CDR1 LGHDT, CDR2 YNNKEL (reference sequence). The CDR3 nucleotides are TGTGCCAGCAGCCAAAATCCCCCGGGGAACAATGAGCAGTTCTTC. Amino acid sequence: CASSQNPPGNNEQFF.